Included here is one T cell receptor (beta chain) sequence, with context. Trimming cost V 2 bases and J 0 bases, with 5 bases left between them. The CDR3 is made up of 13 amino acids. Germline assignment: CDR1 SGHNT and CDR2 YYREEE (reference sequence). The data originate from a study of blood T cell repertoires in COVID-19. Background on the study: COVID-19 samples collected from the United States, Italy and Spain covered acute and convalescent phases. Sample material is recorded as cDNA or gDNA derived from T cells, B-cell-depleted T cells, or PBMCs.

Methods used by the authors: Scientists estimated how many nucleated cells there were by amplifying reference gene primers. Clones were sequenced by immunoSEQ multiplex PCR, and TCRdb holds only the in-frame ones, with some missing. The DNA gave D and trimming, while V, J and clone size come from that table. The top ten clones hold roughly 8.9% of a sample with around 100,000 clones, around nine tenths of them seen once. The rearrangement uses TRBV5-4 and TRBJ1-1; D is uncertain. Sequenced material: peripheral blood. This receptor was obtained from a woman in her seventies who had recovered from COVID-19. The CDR3 protein is CASSFPVNTEAFF. CDR3 DNA sequence: TGTGCCAGCAGCTTTCCCGTGAACACTGAAGCTTTCTTT.